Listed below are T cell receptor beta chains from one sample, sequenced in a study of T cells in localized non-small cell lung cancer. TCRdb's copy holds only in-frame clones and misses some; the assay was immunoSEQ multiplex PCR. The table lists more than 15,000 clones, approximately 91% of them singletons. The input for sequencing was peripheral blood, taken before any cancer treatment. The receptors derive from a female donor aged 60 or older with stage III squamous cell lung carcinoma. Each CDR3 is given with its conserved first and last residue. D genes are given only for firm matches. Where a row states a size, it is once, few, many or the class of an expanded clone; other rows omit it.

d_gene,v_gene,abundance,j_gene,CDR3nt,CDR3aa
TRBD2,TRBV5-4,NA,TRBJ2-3,TGTGCCAGCAGCCCTAGTAGTAGCGGGGGAAAAACAGATACGCAGTATTTT,CASSPSSSGGKTDTQYF
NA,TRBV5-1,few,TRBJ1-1,TGCGCCAGCAGCTTAAAGGGGAGCACTGAAGCTTTCTTT,CASSLKGSTEAFF
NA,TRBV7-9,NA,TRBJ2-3,TGTGCCAGCAGCTTGGGCACAGATACGCAGTATTTT,CASSLGTDTQYF
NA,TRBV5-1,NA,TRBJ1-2,TGCGCCAGCAGGACCGGGACGGATGGCTACACCTTC,CASRTGTDGYTF
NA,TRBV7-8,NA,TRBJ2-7,TGTGCCAGCAGCTTGGGACCCGGCGGGTACGAGCAGTACTTC,CASSLGPGGYEQYF
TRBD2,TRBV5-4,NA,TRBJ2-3,TGTGCCAGCAGCTTGGGACTAGCGGTCACAGATACGCAGTATTTT,CASSLGLAVTDTQYF
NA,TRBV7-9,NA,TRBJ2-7,TGTGCCAGCAGCTGGGGCGGAGGAGGGTCCTACGAGCAGTACTTC,CASSWGGGGSYEQYF
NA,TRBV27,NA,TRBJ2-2,TGTGCCAGCAGTTTAGATACCGGGGAGCTGTTTTTT,CASSLDTGELFF
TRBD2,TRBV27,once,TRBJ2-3,TGTGCCAGCAGTTTCCTAGCGGGAGCCCCAGATACGCAGTATTTT,CASSFLAGAPDTQYF
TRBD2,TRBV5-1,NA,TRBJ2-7,TGCGCCAGCAGCTTCGATACTAGCGAGTCCTACGAGCAGTACTTC,CASSFDTSESYEQYF
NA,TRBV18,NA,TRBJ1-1,TGTGCCAGCTCACCAGGGGGTAGCACTGAAGCTTTCTTT,CASSPGGSTEAFF
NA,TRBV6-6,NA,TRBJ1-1,TGTGCCAGCAGTTCAGAGGGAAACACTGAAGCTTTCTTT,CASSSEGNTEAFF
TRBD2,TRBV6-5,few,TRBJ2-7,TGTGCCAGCAGTTACTCGGTTAGCGGGAGCTACGAGCAGTACTTC,CASSYSVSGSYEQYF